Each of the 12 T cell receptor beta chains below was sequenced from the same sample in a study of beta chain features in type 1 diabetes. The sequenced template was cDNA made from the entire isolated RNA. Clones were sequenced by immunoSEQ multiplex PCR, and TCRdb holds only the in-frame ones, with some missing. The data contain under 800,000 clones, roughly a sixth of them singletons. The sequenced sample consisted of naive CD4+ T cells from blood. Receptors originate from a man younger than 35 in good health.

This clone was observed a few times. The gene calls are TRBV7-2 and TRBJ1-1, with D possibly matching TRBD1 (5 bases). V shed 1 base and J shed 1 base, with 7 bases lying between them. Germline lookup yields CDR1 SGHTA and CDR2 FQGNSA. CDR3 length: 14 amino acids. As DNA, the CDR3 is TGTGCCAGCAGCTTAGGGACACAGAACACTGAAGCTTTCTTT. Translated: CASSLGTQNTEAFF.

This clone was counted a few times. The chain is built from TRBV4-3 and TRBJ1-1, with 8 bases identical to TRBD1. CDR1 and CDR2 from the germline V gene are LGHNA and YSLEER. V lost 6 bases to trimming and J lost 4 bases; unmatched junction nucleotides: 13. The CDR3 spans 16 residues. In DNA, the CDR3 is TGCGCCAGCAGTTCAGCCTTATCGACAGGGGCCACTGAAGCTTTCTTT. Its translation: CASSSALSTGATEAFF.

This clone occurred a few times. V usage is TRBV29-1 and J usage is TRBJ1-1; TRBD1 might be the D (6 bases). This CDR3 region has 14 residues. CDR1 SQVTM and CDR2 ANQGSEA come from the germline V gene. V lost 7 bases to trimming and J lost 1 base, with 16 bases between them. The CDR3 DNA reads as TGCAGCGGTCATCGGCTGGGGGCGAACACTGAAGCTTTCTTT. It is translated as CSGHRLGANTEAFF.

The rearrangement joins TRBV27 to TRBJ2-7, with 8 positions matching TRBD1. Germline lookup yields CDR1 MNHEY and CDR2 SMNVEV (reference sequence). V was pared by 8 bases and J by 4 bases, with 13 bases of the junction left unmatched. The CDR3 is made up of 15 amino acids. The CDR3 sequence: CASSSGSTGEYEQYF. CDR3 nucleotide sequence: TGTGCCAGCTCTTCCGGCTCGACAGGGGAGTACGAGCAGTACTTC.

The chain recombines TRBV28 with TRBJ2-3; weak D call: TRBD2 (5 bases). Trimming removed 8 bases from V and 4 bases from J, with 16 bases in between. The CDR3 runs to 14 residues. Germline values: CDR1 MDHEN, CDR2 SYDVKM. CDR3 DNA: TGTGCCAGCCTGCGTAACCTAGCTGCAGATACGCAGTATTTT. Amino acids: CASLRNLAADTQYF.

This clone was detected a few times. The chain employs TRBV7-9 and TRBJ1-4, with D uncertain. V lost 3 bases and J lost 2, with 10 bases in between. CDR3 length: 15 amino acids. Germline loops: CDR1 SEHNR, CDR2 FQNEAQ (reference sequence). CDR3 sequence: CASSLYPDTNEKLFF. DNA for the CDR3: TGTGCCAGCAGCTTGTACCCGGACACTAATGAAAAACTGTTTTTT. Looking up the rest from reference TRBV7-9 and TRBJ1-4 gives the full variable domain: DTGVSQNPRHKITKRGQNVTFRCDPISEHNRLYWYRQTLGQGPEFLTYFQNEAQLEKSRLLSDRFSAERPKGSFSTLEIQRTEQGDSAMYLCASSLYPDTNEKLFFGSGTQLSVL.

The rearrangement uses TRBV5-5 and TRBJ2-3, with D hard to call. The CDR3 has 14 amino acids. The germline gives CDR1 SGHKS, CDR2 YYEKEE (reference sequence). Deletions cut 0 bases from V and 6 bases from J, with 11 bases between. The CDR3 bases are TGTGCCAGCAGCTTGGGTGCCCCTAAGGATACGCAGTATTTT. Encoded protein: CASSLGAPKDTQYF.

This clone has just a few counts. The chain has TRBV18 and TRBJ1-3; perhaps TRBD1 as D (6 bases). The germline CDR1 and CDR2 sequences are KGHSH and LQKENI. This CDR3 is built from 19 residues. V lost 1 base to trimming and J lost 8 bases, with 27 bases between them. CDR3 nucleotide sequence: TGTGCCAGCTCACCACTGCCCGGGCAGCTCGGGGGCCGTCGGGACACCATATATTTT. It is translated as CASSPLPGQLGGRRDTIYF.

This sequence joins TRBV7-9 and TRBJ1-1; TRBD1 might be the D (6 bases). Trimming removed 3 bases from V and 1 base from J, with 12 bases in between. This CDR3 contains 15 residues. CDR1 is SEHNR and CDR2 is FQNEAQ in the germline V gene (reference sequence). CDR3 nucleotide sequence: TGTGCCAGCAGCTTGGACAGAGCAAAGAACACTGAAGCTTTCTTT. Translation gives CASSLDRAKNTEAFF. The full variable domain, its missing parts supplied by reference TRBV7-9 and TRBJ1-1, is DTGVSQNPRHKITKRGQNVTFRCDPISEHNRLYWYRQTLGQGPEFLTYFQNEAQLEKSRLLSDRFSAERPKGSFSTLEIQRTEQGDSAMYLCASSLDRAKNTEAFFGQGTRLTVV.

The chain couples TRBV6-5 to TRBJ2-6; D is undetermined. Trimming pared 6 bases from V and 0 bases from J, leaving 6 bases between. CDR1 and CDR2 (germline): MNHEY, SVGAGI. This CDR3 is 14 amino acids long. CDR3 nucleotide sequence: TGTGCCAGCAGGGAGAGCTCTGGGGCCAACGTCCTGACTTTC. This codes for CASRESSGANVLTF.

The chain is built from TRBV18 and TRBJ2-3; D is uncertain. From germline, CDR1 is KGHSH and CDR2 LQKENI. The V gene lost 3 bases and the J gene lost 8 bases, with 12 bases spanning the gap. The CDR3 is 13 residues long. In DNA form, the CDR3 reads TGTGCCAGCTCACCTTCCGACCGAACTACGCAGTATTTT. Translated: CASSPSDRTTQYF.

The chain couples TRBV7-3 to TRBJ1-2, with unresolved D. The CDR3 has 16 amino acids. Germline CDR1 SGHTA, CDR2 FQGTGA. Trimming cost V 2 bases and J 6 bases, with 19 bases left between them. CDR3: CASSLVGRPDSHGYTF. The CDR3 DNA sequence: TGTGCCAGCAGCTTAGTCGGTCGGCCAGACTCTCATGGCTACACCTTC.